These 16 T cell receptor beta chains share one sample of origin, sequenced in a study of T-cell reconstitution after alpha-beta-depleted transplantation in children. Library preparation (for TCRbeta) was performed with unique molecular identifiers. TCRdb ran MiXCR on the PCR reads and lists one entry per CDR3 protein. Here the sample spans about 640,000 distinct CDR3 sequences, roughly 15% being singletons. The sample was PBMCs from the stem cell graft donor, taken from the stem cell graft. These receptors originate from a human donor who donated a stem cell graft to a child with acute myeloid leukemia.

The chain couples TRBV5-1 to TRBJ2-2; D is perhaps TRBD2 (6 bases). This CDR3 is 15 amino acids long. The V and J ends lost 4 bases and 2 bases respectively, with 12 bases between them. CDR1 and CDR2 (germline): SGHRS, YFSETQ. The CDR3 loop is CASSGGGLNTGELFF. In DNA form, the CDR3 reads TGCGCCAGCAGCGGGGGAGGCCTCAACACCGGGGAGCTGTTTTTT.

In its sample, this clonotype was seen a few times. J is TRBJ1-2 and V is TRBV5-4; TRBD1 aligns across 7 bases. V lost 2 bases and J lost 4; bases outside the gene matches: 8. The CDR3 contains 15 residues. Per the germline V gene, CDR1 is SGHNT and CDR2 is YYREEE (reference sequence). The CDR3 protein is CASSFSGTAIYGYTF. For the CDR3, the DNA is TGTGCCAGCAGCTTCTCCGGGACAGCCATCTATGGCTACACCTTC.

In this sample, this clonotype turned up a few times. The V call is TRBV12-3 or TRBV12-4, the J call TRBJ2-3; 8 bases agree with TRBD1. V gave up 6 bases and J gave up 4 bases; unmatched junction bases: 12. The CDR3 runs 16 residues. The CDR3 bases are TGTGCCAGCAGCTGGCCGAAGACAGGGGTTGCAGATACGCAGTATTTT. This translates into CASSWPKTGVADTQYF.

This clonotype was observed a handful of times. The J gene is TRBJ2-6, the V gene TRBV7-9; D unresolved. Germline assignment: CDR1 SEHNR and CDR2 FQNEAQ (reference sequence). This CDR3 has 13 amino acids. V gave up 5 bases and J gave up 5 bases, with 7 bases separating them. The CDR3 loop reads CASSNDRANVLTF. The CDR3 bases are TGTGCCAGCAGCAATGACCGGGCCAACGTCCTGACTTTC.

This chain links TRBV18 with TRBJ1-2; D gene ambiguous. The CDR3 contains 14 residues. Germline-derived CDR1 and CDR2 are KGHSH and LQKENI. Trimming stripped 3 bases from V and 7 bases from J, with 15 bases between. CDR3 loop: CASSPAAEYSGYTF. CDR3 DNA: TGTGCCAGCTCACCCGCGGCGGAATATTCTGGCTACACCTTC.

V is TRBV9 and J is TRBJ2-6; D unclear. There are 15 residues in the CDR3. Germline CDR1 and CDR2: SGDLS and YYNGEE. The V end lost 4 bases, the J end lost 0 bases, and 8 bases lay between the germline ends. CDR3 in amino acids: CASSPGNSGANVLTF. The CDR3 region has the DNA TGTGCCAGCAGCCCAGGTAACTCTGGGGCCAACGTCCTGACTTTC.

V gene TRBV4-1 combines with J gene TRBJ1-1, with TRBD1 matching 8 bases. V gave up 4 bases and J gave up 5 bases; unmatched junction bases: 9. CDR1 is MGHRA and CDR2 is YSYEKL in the germline V gene. The CDR3 length is 15 residues. CDR3 DNA sequence: TGCGCCAGCAGCCTTTCGGACAGGGTGGGGACTGAAGCTTTCTTT. Translation: CASSLSDRVGTEAFF.

This chain links TRBV9 with TRBJ2-7; D may be TRBD1 (6 bases). V was pared by 3 bases and J by 5 bases, with 15 bases between. Germline lookup yields CDR1 SGDLS and CDR2 YYNGEE. This CDR3 has 14 residues. CDR3 sequence (DNA): TGTGCCAGCAGCGAGGGGACAATGCCCCACGAGCAGTACTTC. This encodes CASSEGTMPHEQYF.

This clonotype has ten or more counts. The gene calls are TRBV20-1 and TRBJ2-3, with TRBD1 identical over 9 bases. The CDR3 runs 15 residues. Germline V gene sequence: CDR1 DFQATT, CDR2 SNEGSKA (reference sequence). J lost 0 bases, V lost 6 bases, and 7 bases had no gene match. The CDR3 DNA reads as TGCAGTGCCCTCACAGGGGGCAGGAGCACAGATACGCAGTATTTT. Its protein is CSALTGGRSTDTQYF.

The J gene is TRBJ1-1, the V gene TRBV6-1, with TRBD1 identical over 7 bases. The CDR3 runs 14 residues. Germline trimming cut 6 bases from V and 3 bases from J; bases unmatched to any gene: 7. Germline CDR1 reads MNHNS; CDR2 reads SASEGT. CDR3 residues: CASRNGQVHTEAFF. In DNA form, the CDR3 reads TGTGCCAGCAGAAACGGACAGGTGCACACTGAAGCTTTCTTT.

This clonotype occurred a few times. The CDR3 here is CAISESHRDRGNYGYTF. CDR3 coding DNA: TGTGCCATCAGTGAGTCCCACCGGGACAGGGGGAACTATGGCTACACCTTC. The genes are TRBV10-3 and TRBJ1-2; TRBD1 matches at 11 bases. The germline CDR1 and CDR2 sequences are ENHRY and SYGVKD. The CDR3 sequence is 17 residues long. The ends lost 0 bases at V and 2 bases at J; junction bases unmatched: 5.

Only a few counts were recorded for this clonotype. The chain employs TRBV18 and TRBJ1-5; 10 bases map to TRBD1. The germline gives CDR1 KGHSH, CDR2 LQKENI. There are 14 residues in the CDR3. J gave up 11 bases and V 3 bases, and 7 bases lay outside the gene matches. CDR3 region: CASSPGTGEGAQHF. The CDR3 DNA reads TGTGCCAGCTCACCCGGGACAGGGGAAGGAGCCCAGCATTTT.

This clonotype was picked up a small number of times. J is TRBJ2-1 and V is TRBV11-2; D could derive from TRBD1 or TRBD2 (5 bases each). The CDR3 totals 15 residues. V lost 4 bases to trimming and J lost 4 bases, with 14 bases between them. The germline V gene has CDR1 SGHAT and CDR2 FQNNGV. Here the CDR3 DNA reads TGTGCCAGCAGCTATGAGAGGGGAAGGTACAATGAGCAGTTCTTC. It specifies CASSYERGRYNEQFF.

This clonotype was recorded many times. J is TRBJ1-6 and V is TRBV15; D remains ambiguous. The CDR3 length is 17 residues. CDR1 is LNHNV, CDR2 YYDKDF, per germline (reference sequence). The V and J ends lost 0 bases and 1 base respectively, with 10 bases between them. The CDR3 bases are TGTGCCACCAGCAGAGATCTGGGAGGATCCTATAATTCACCCCTCCACTTT. Its translation: CATSRDLGGSYNSPLHF.

This clonotype was recorded many times. The chain has TRBV20-1 and TRBJ1-1; no clear D. The V end lost 3 bases, the J end lost 0 bases, and 14 bases lay between the germline ends. CDR1 is DFQATT, CDR2 SNEGSKA, per germline (reference sequence). The CDR3 sequence is 15 residues long. The CDR3 DNA sequence: TGCAGTGCTAGGGGGTTAGGGATTATGAACACTGAAGCTTTCTTT. This encodes CSARGLGIMNTEAFF.

This clonotype was detected many times. The chain employs TRBV12-3 or TRBV12-4 and TRBJ1-5, with 8 bases aligning to TRBD1. The CDR3 is 13 residues long. With 5 bases clipped from V and 14 bases from J, the junction kept 11 bases outside the gene matches. CDR3 amino acids: CASSELPGTGKHF. The CDR3 DNA is TGTGCCAGCAGTGAACTCCCGGGGACAGGAAAGCATTTT.